This T cell receptor (beta chain) was identified in a study of T cells in narcolepsy (dated by TCRdb to the late 2010s). In the study overall: Patients with narcolepsy type 1 or type 2 (NT1, NT2) were enrolled in the study together with healthy control donors. To look for autoreactive T cells in narcolepsy patients that target self-antigens of hypocretin neurons (hypocretin, TRIB2), the study used TCR Vbeta sequencing to follow clonotypes in blood and CSF. Overall results and qualifications from the work: Plots comparing CSF and blood CD4+ T cell clonotypes from the same patient highlighted HCRT-specific and TRIB2-specific autoreactive clonotypes. No sequences matching autoreactive T cell clones were contained in some blood memory CD4+ repertoires from patients and controls. Patients and controls had comparable numbers of sequenced blood memory CD4+ clonotypes, averaging about 37,000 and 33,000, respectively. According to the report, autoreactive clonotypes were detected serially in the blood of the same patients and of different patients, but not in healthy controls.

The library relied on the immunoSEQ multiplex PCR assay. Entries here come from immuneACCESS through TCRdb and include only in-frame sequences with V and J called. Some clones fail to appear in such tables; in the studies checked, an unresolved V gene covers under half of the shortfall, and the cause of the remainder is unknown. Within this sample are about 18,000 clones, with just over 85% of them counted one time only. The ten largest clones add up to 0.72% of the sample. As concerns this clone: Its antigen remains unidentified. Base qualities were left out, and no much larger clone turns up one base away.

V drops 0 bases and J drops 3 bases, leaving 15 bases in between. The CDR3 has 17 amino acids, counting the end cysteine and phenylalanine. Just CDR3 DNA is preserved here, 51 bases in frame from base 1. Looking up the germline V gene yields CDR1 SGDLS and CDR2 YYNGEE. For TCR Vbeta sequencing, memory CD4+ T cells were sorted ex vivo from the peripheral blood of both healthy controls and narcolepsy patients. This clonotype was obtained from a human donor in good health. The source material was memory (CD45RA-) CD4+ T cells from blood. This specimen's cell subset or site label, per the study, means: memory T cells sorted ex vivo from peripheral blood. In this chain, TRBV9 is recombined with TRBJ2-2; the D gene could be TRBD1 or TRBD2, each one agreeing over 5 bases. This receptor carries the CDR3 CASSVGGVVRDTGELFF. The sequenced DNA is TGTGCCAGCAGCGTAGGAGGGGTAGTGAGAGACACCGGGGAGCTGTTTTTT.